This is a list of T cell receptor beta chains from one sample in a study of naive and memory T cell subsets. TCRdb reanalysed the 5' RACE reads using MiXCR and keeps one entry per CDR3 protein. The sample contains 50,000 or so distinct CDR3 sequences, 7.2% of which appear only once. These receptors all come from a male donor in good health. Both conserved end residues are part of each CDR3. A D gene is named only where the DNA matches it firmly. A clone size is listed for some rows: how often the clone was seen (once, few, many), or a class if it is expanded.

d_call clone_size j_call v_call cdr3_aa cdr3_nt
NA NA TRBJ1-1 TRBV18 CASSPIEGVEAFF TGTGCCAGCTCACCAATCGAAGGGGTTGAAGCTTTCTTT
TRBD2 NA TRBJ2-3 TRBV20-1 CSARGIAGGLRTDTQYF TGCAGTGCTAGAGGGATAGCGGGGGGGCTACGCACAGATACGCAGTATTTT
TRBD2 NA TRBJ2-5 TRBV20-1 CSATPAGGQETQYF TGCAGTGCAACCCCAGCGGGAGGACAAGAGACCCAGTACTTC
TRBD1 many TRBJ2-7 TRBV29-1 CSVIRDRGLEQYF TGCAGCGTTATCCGGGACAGGGGTCTGGAGCAGTACTTC
TRBD1 NA TRBJ1-6 TRBV6-4 CASSDSGDRASPLHF TGTGCCAGCAGTGACTCAGGGGACAGGGCCTCACCCCTCCACTTT
NA few TRBJ1-5 TRBV4-1 CASSQNTGPLNQPQHF TGCGCCAGCAGCCAAAATACCGGGCCGCTCAATCAGCCCCAGCATTTT
NA few TRBJ2-4 TRBV7-9 CASSLGSLAKNIQYF TGTGCCAGCAGCTTAGGATCTCTAGCCAAAAACATTCAGTACTTC
NA few TRBJ2-3 TRBV6-5 CASSSRRGSDTQYF TGTGCCAGCAGTTCCCGGCGGGGTTCAGATACGCAGTATTTT
NA few TRBJ1-1 TRBV3-1 CASSQSLASTEAFF TGTGCCAGCAGCCAATCCCTAGCAAGCACTGAAGCTTTCTTT
TRBD1 many TRBJ2-2 TRBV29-1 CSVGTGIPGELFF TGCAGCGTCGGGACAGGGATCCCCGGGGAGCTGTTTTTT
TRBD1 NA TRBJ2-7 TRBV10-3 CAISESDPGTVVYEQYF TGTGCCATCAGTGAGTCTGACCCCGGGACAGTTGTCTACGAGCAGTACTTC
TRBD1 many TRBJ2-7 TRBV18 CASSPGTDYEQYF TGTGCCAGCTCACCAGGGACAGACTACGAGCAGTACTTC
TRBD2 NA TRBJ2-7 TRBV6-5 CASSSGLAGRYEQYF TGTGCCAGCAGTTCGGGACTAGCGGGACGATACGAGCAGTACTTC
NA few TRBJ1-1 TRBV20-1 CSAFPMRGVTEAFF TGCAGTGCTTTTCCCATGCGGGGCGTCACTGAAGCTTTCTTT
NA few TRBJ1-2 TRBV19 CASSIRLGRYTF TGTGCCAGTAGTATTCGTCTGGGGCGCTACACCTTC
TRBD2 few TRBJ2-3 TRBV5-6 CASSLGLAASTDTQYF TGTGCCAGCAGCTTGGGACTAGCCGCTAGCACAGATACGCAGTATTTT
TRBD2 NA TRBJ2-5 TRBV2 CASSEALAGGQETQYF TGTGCCAGCAGTGAAGCGCTGGCGGGAGGGCAAGAGACCCAGTACTTC
TRBD1 many TRBJ1-2 TRBV6-5 CASSLGQGAYYGYTF TGTGCCAGCAGTCTAGGACAGGGGGCTTACTATGGCTACACCTTC